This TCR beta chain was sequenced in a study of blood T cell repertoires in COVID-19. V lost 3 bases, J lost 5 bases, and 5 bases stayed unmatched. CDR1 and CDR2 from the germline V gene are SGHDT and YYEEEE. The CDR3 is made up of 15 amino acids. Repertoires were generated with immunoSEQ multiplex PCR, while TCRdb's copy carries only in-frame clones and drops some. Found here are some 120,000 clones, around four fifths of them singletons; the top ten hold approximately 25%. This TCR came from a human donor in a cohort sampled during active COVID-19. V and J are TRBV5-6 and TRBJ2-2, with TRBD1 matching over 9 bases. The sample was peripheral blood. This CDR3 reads CASSSGDRETGELFF. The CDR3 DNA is TGTGCCAGCAGCTCGGGGGACAGGGAGACCGGGGAGCTGTTTTTT.